These 17 T cell receptor beta chains came from one sample sequenced in a study of blood T cells in healthy people across ages. A second PCR, run for about 6 to 11 cycles, used a sample-barcoded 5' primer plus a J-beta primer mix. MiXCR was run by TCRdb on the 5' RACE reads, yielding one entry per CDR3 protein. The profile shows 1,800,000 or so distinct CDR3 sequences, approximately 40% of them singletons. The sequencing input was blood. Receptor source: a human donor in good health.

This clonotype has only a few counts. The genes are TRBV27 and TRBJ1-2; D might be TRBD1 (6 bases). The germline V gene has CDR1 MNHEY and CDR2 SMNVEV (reference sequence). CDR3 size: 14 residues. The V gene lost 5 bases and the J gene lost 4 bases, with 14 bases spanning the gap. Here the CDR3 DNA reads TGTGCCAGCAGTCCCGGACAGTTCAGCTATGGCTACACCTTC. This sequence encodes CASSPGQFSYGYTF.

Ten or more counts support this clonotype. This chain connects TRBV7-2 to TRBJ2-6, with D uncertain. Germline values: CDR1 SGHTA, CDR2 FQGNSA. V was trimmed by 3 bases and J by 2 bases, leaving 5 bases between them. The CDR3 contains 14 residues. CDR3 amino acids: CASSFTAGANVLTF. For the CDR3, the DNA is TGTGCCAGCAGCTTCACTGCTGGGGCCAACGTCCTGACTTTC.

This clonotype was seen a few times. The CDR3 loop reads CASSPQPNYGYTF. In DNA, the CDR3 is TGTGCCAGCTCCCCACAGCCTAACTATGGCTACACCTTC. The rearrangement joins TRBV7-2 to TRBJ1-2; D is uncertain. V was clipped by 8 bases and J by 0 bases, with 10 bases between them. This CDR3 region has 13 residues. Germline V gene data show CDR1 as SGHTA and CDR2 as FQGNSA.

The table lists this clonotype with many counts. The rearrangement uses TRBV7-2 and TRBJ1-2; no clear D gene. V was clipped by 1 base and J by 7 bases, with 7 bases between them. Germline CDR1 reads SGHTA; CDR2 reads FQGNSA. The CDR3 extends over 12 amino acids. The CDR3 DNA follows: TGTGCCAGCAGCTTAGAGGATCTTGGCTACACCTTC. Amino acids: CASSLEDLGYTF.

This clonotype was found a few times. V and J are TRBV7-2 and TRBJ2-3, with 9 bases matching TRBD1. CDR1 and CDR2 from the germline V gene are SGHTA and FQGNSA. V dropped 5 bases and J dropped 6; count of bases not matched to a gene: 12. The CDR3 has 16 residues. For the CDR3, the DNA is TGTGCCAGCAGCCCCCGGACAGGGGTTGATCTGGATACGCAGTATTTT. Translating gives CASSPRTGVDLDTQYF.

CDR3 DNA: TGTGCCACCAGCATGGACAGGGGGCCCTACGAGCAGTACTTC. Translated, it gives CATSMDRGPYEQYF. The chain joins TRBV15 to TRBJ2-7; 11 bases fit TRBD1. CDR1 and CDR2 (germline): LNHNV, YYDKDF (reference sequence). V lost 4 bases, J lost 2 bases, and 1 base stayed unmatched. There are 14 residues in the CDR3.

This chain joins TRBV20-1 and TRBJ1-2; no reliable D call. Germline loops: CDR1 DFQATT, CDR2 SNEGSKA (reference sequence). The CDR3 sequence is 14 residues long. The ends were cut back, 4 bases at V and 4 bases at J, with 16 bases in the middle. The CDR3 region is CSATTLGPGYGYTF. The CDR3, as DNA: TGCAGTGCTACCACCCTAGGCCCCGGCTATGGCTACACCTTC.

This clonotype appeared a few times. V and J are TRBV7-9 and TRBJ1-2; 7 nucleotides align to TRBD1. Germline CDR1 reads SEHNR; CDR2 reads FQNEAQ (reference sequence). V lost 5 bases, J lost 8 bases, and 8 bases stayed unmatched. CDR3 length: 13 amino acids. The chain's CDR3 is CASSLTGNRGYTF. In DNA, the CDR3 is TGTGCCAGCAGCCTGACAGGGAACCGGGGCTACACCTTC.

Remarks on this clonotype: The conserved phenylalanine or tryptophan normally closing the CDR3 is absent here, so this likely arose from a read error. The V and J genes are TRBV7-2 and TRBJ1-2; 9 nucleotides align to TRBD1. Germline loops: CDR1 SGHTA, CDR2 FQGNSA. The CDR3 is made up of 15 amino acids. The ends lost 6 bases at V and 4 bases at J; junction bases unmatched: 9. Written as DNA, the CDR3 is TGTGCCAGCAGTTCCCCGGGACAGGGTTCCTATGGCTACACCGTC. Protein: CASSSPGQGSYGYTV.

This sequence joins TRBV28 and TRBJ1-1; D not resolved. The ends were cut back, 2 bases at V and 9 bases at J, with 10 bases in the middle. Germline CDR1 MDHEN, CDR2 SYDVKM. The CDR3 is made up of 12 amino acids. The CDR3 region is CASSLPSGQAFF. Written as DNA, the CDR3 is TGTGCCAGCAGTTTACCCAGCGGGCAAGCTTTCTTT.

A few counts support this clonotype. The chain recombines TRBV4-3 with TRBJ2-3; D call uncertain. Looked up from germline, CDR1 is LGHNA and CDR2 is YSLEER. The CDR3 has 17 amino acids. V shed 0 bases and J shed 5 bases, with 18 bases lying between them. CDR3 nucleotide sequence: TGCGCCAGCAGCCAAGACGTCCTAACTTTCATAAAAGATACGCAGTATTTT. As protein: CASSQDVLTFIKDTQYF.

This clonotype was seen just once. One end of the junction does not line up with germline, which may come from a read error. J is TRBJ1-2 and V is TRBV7-9; D possibly corresponds to TRBD1 (5 bases). The germline V gene has CDR1 SEHNR and CDR2 FQNEAQ (reference sequence). The CDR3 covers 17 residues. The DNA for the CDR3 is TGCGCCAGCAGCTCCACCCGACAGCTTATAACTAACTATGGCTACACCTTC. It is translated as CASSSTRQLITNYGYTF.

This chain uses TRBV7-2 with TRBJ1-2; TRBD1 agrees at 12 bases. This CDR3 is built from 15 residues. Germline V gene data show CDR1 as SGHTA and CDR2 as FQGNSA. The V segment lost 5 bases and the J segment 7 bases; nucleotides outside the gene matches: 8. The CDR3 DNA reads TGTGCCAGCAGCCCTGCGGGACAGGGGGCAACTGGCTACACCTTC. It translates to CASSPAGQGATGYTF.

The chain uses TRBV20-1 and TRBJ2-4; 10 nucleotides match TRBD1. With the DNA end fitting TRBJ2-7 better, the J assignment may be wrong. Germline V gene lookup returns CDR1 DFQATT and CDR2 SNEGSKA (reference sequence). The CDR3 covers 15 residues. The CDR3 DNA sequence: TGCAGTGCTAGAGATAGGGGACAGGGGACCTACGAGCAGTACTTC. Translation gives CSARDRGQGTYEQYF.

This clonotype was found a few times. The chain has TRBV28 and TRBJ1-5; 9 bases fit TRBD1. CDR1 MDHEN and CDR2 SYDVKM come from the germline V gene. Germline trimming cut 5 bases from V and 6 bases from J; bases unmatched to any gene: 8. The CDR3 spans 15 residues. CDR3 in amino acids: CASSLWTGEGQPQHF. The CDR3 nucleotides read TGTGCCAGCAGTCTCTGGACAGGGGAGGGTCAGCCCCAGCATTTT.

To note about this clonotype: Lacking the conserved final phenylalanine or tryptophan, this CDR3 likely reflects a read error. The V gene is TRBV6-4, the J gene TRBJ2-3; 9 positions agree with TRBD1. The trim removed 4 bases at V and 3 bases at J, leaving 2 bases unmatched. CDR3 length equals 14 residues. CDR1 is MRHNA, CDR2 SNTAGT, per germline. CDR3 loop: CASSGTGETDTQYL. CDR3 nucleotide sequence: TGTGCCAGCAGTGGGACAGGGGAGACAGATACGCAGTATCTT.

This clonotype was recorded a few times. The chain employs TRBV7-2 and TRBJ2-1, with D perhaps TRBD1 or TRBD2 (5 bases each). Trimming removed 5 bases at V and 8 bases at J, with 13 bases between. The CDR3 extends over 13 amino acids. CDR1 and CDR2 from the germline V gene are SGHTA and FQGNSA. The CDR3 here is CASSPGARDEQFF. DNA of the CDR3: TGTGCCAGCAGCCCCGGGGCAAGGGATGAGCAGTTCTTC.